A single sample is the source of the 24 T cell receptor beta chains below, sequenced in a study of blood T cell repertoires in COVID-19. TCRdb keeps only in-frame clones here, not all; method: immunoSEQ multiplex PCR. The data contain about 260,000 clones, more than 75% of them singletons. What was sequenced was peripheral blood. These receptors originate from a woman aged 45-65 years with acute or convalescent COVID-19.

The chain employs TRBV3-1 (or the pseudogene TRBV3-2) and TRBJ2-2; 7 bases are a match to TRBD2. The CDR3 has 15 residues. CDR1 and CDR2 (germline): LGHDT, YNNKEL (reference sequence). The J segment lost 6 bases and the V segment lost 3 bases, leaving 7 bases of the junction unmatched. The CDR3 coding sequence is TGTGCCAGCAGCCAGTTTACTAGCGCCTCCGGGGAGCTGTTTTTT. Encoded protein: CASSQFTSASGELFF.

This chain links TRBV4-2 with TRBJ2-3, with TRBD2 matching 16 bases. V was clipped by 0 bases and J by 8 bases; unmatched bases: 8. The CDR3 length is 18 residues. The germline CDR1 and CDR2 sequences are LGHNA and YNFKEQ. The CDR3 sequence is CASSQDRGTSGRGSTQYF. For the CDR3, the DNA is TGTGCCAGCAGCCAAGACCGTGGGACTAGCGGGAGGGGAAGTACGCAGTATTTT.

This clone appeared a single time. This chain joins TRBV6-5 and TRBJ1-1; D may be TRBD1 (5 bases). Trimming removed 4 bases from V and 1 base from J, with 10 bases in between. There are 14 residues in the CDR3. Germline-derived CDR1 and CDR2 are MNHEY and SVGAGI. CDR3 region: CASSSQGANTEAFF. CDR3 DNA sequence: TGTGCCAGCAGTTCCCAGGGTGCGAACACTGAAGCTTTCTTT.

The rearrangement joins TRBV23-1 to TRBJ1-1; D call uncertain. TRBV23-1 is flagged as an ORF with uncertain function. With 8 bases removed from V and 1 base from J, the gap between germline ends came to 5 bases. The CDR3 contains 11 residues. Written as DNA, the CDR3 is TGCGCCAGCGTAAAGAACACTGAAGCTTTCTTT. Its translation: CASVKNTEAFF.

This chain joins TRBV7-2 and TRBJ2-7; 12 nucleotides line up with TRBD2. V lost 4 bases and J lost 6; bases outside the gene matches: 7. CDR3 length equals 15 residues. Germline CDR1 and CDR2: SGHTA and FQGNSA. This CDR3 reads CASSSTSGRHGEQYF. The CDR3 region has the DNA TGTGCCAGCAGCTCCACTAGCGGGAGGCACGGCGAGCAGTACTTC.

The chain recombines TRBV7-2 with TRBJ2-1; 10 bases match TRBD2. Germline loops: CDR1 SGHTA, CDR2 FQGNSA. Germline trimming cut 1 base from V and 6 bases from J; bases unmatched to any gene: 6. The CDR3 sequence is 16 residues long. The CDR3 reads CASSLVGTSGANEQFF. The CDR3 DNA follows: TGTGCCAGCAGCTTAGTAGGCACTAGCGGGGCCAATGAGCAGTTCTTC.

This sequence joins TRBV6-5 and TRBJ1-2; 7 positions agree with TRBD1. Germline trimming cut 7 bases from V and 4 bases from J; bases unmatched to any gene: 12. Germline V CDR1 and CDR2: MNHEY, SVGAGI. The CDR3 length is 15 residues. The CDR3 DNA sequence: TGTGCCAGCACCCCGGACAGGCCCGTCGTCTATGGCTACACCTTC. Protein product: CASTPDRPVVYGYTF.

This chain joins TRBV7-9 and TRBJ2-7; D is possibly TRBD1 (5 bases). There are 13 residues in the CDR3. From germline, CDR1 is SEHNR and CDR2 FQNEAQ (reference sequence). V was cut by 0 bases and J by 5 bases, with 8 bases left in between. The CDR3 is CASSLAKGDEQYF. In nucleotides, the CDR3 is TGTGCCAGCAGCTTAGCAAAAGGGGACGAGCAGTACTTC. Drawing the rest from reference TRBV7-9 and TRBJ2-7, the complete variable domain is DTGVSQNPRHKITKRGQNVTFRCDPISEHNRLYWYRQTLGQGPEFLTYFQNEAQLEKSRLLSDRFSAERPKGSFSTLEIQRTEQGDSAMYLCASSLAKGDEQYFGPGTRLTVT.

This chain uses TRBV19 with TRBJ2-5, with 13 bases lining up with TRBD2. Germline CDR1 and CDR2: LNHDA and SQIVND (reference sequence). V lost 4 bases, J lost 5 bases, and 7 bases stayed unmatched. This CDR3 comprises 16 residues. CDR3 nucleotides: TGTGCCAGTAGTACAGGACTAGCGGGAGACAGGGAGACCCAGTACTTC. This sequence encodes CASSTGLAGDRETQYF.

V is TRBV5-4 and J is TRBJ2-7; D not resolved. Trimming pared 2 bases from V and 0 bases from J, leaving 12 bases between. This CDR3 is 15 amino acids long. Germline V lookup: CDR1 SGHNT, CDR2 YYREEE (reference sequence). As DNA, the CDR3 is TGTGCCAGCAGCTTTGGGCCGGTTAGCTCCTACGAGCAGTACTTC. The encoded protein is CASSFGPVSSYEQYF. Full variable domain (remainder filled in from reference TRBV5-4 and TRBJ2-7): ETGVTQSPTHLIKTRGQQVTLRCSSQSGHNTVSWYQQALGQGPQFIFQYYREEENGRGNFPPRFSGLQFPNYSSELNVNALELDDSALYLCASSFGPVSSYEQYFGPGTRLTVT.

The gene calls are TRBV28 and TRBJ1-4, with D maybe TRBD1 (5 bases). Germline V CDR1 and CDR2: MDHEN, SYDVKM. This CDR3 region has 15 residues. V was shortened by 6 bases and J by 7 bases, with 18 bases between the two germline ends. CDR3 coding DNA: TGTGCCAGCAGCCAGACGGGACCCGGGGGTGAAAAACTGTTTTTT. This gives the protein CASSQTGPGGEKLFF.

The chain combines TRBV21-1 with TRBJ2-4; TRBD1, the table's D call, lacks a check against the DNA. TRBV21-1 is a documented pseudogene. This CDR3 is built from 12 residues. The CDR3 loop reads CASSKAGQIQYF. The CDR3 DNA reads TGTGCCAGCAGCAAAGCGGGACAAATTCAGTACTTC.

CDR3 nucleotides: TGTGCCAGCAGTGCCGCGGGGGGCCGATCACCCCTCCACTTT. Translated: CASSAAGGRSPLHF. V is TRBV25-1 and J is TRBJ1-6, with a weak D call TRBD1 (6 bases). Germline-derived CDR1 and CDR2 are MGHDK and SYGVNS. Trimming removed 4 bases from V and 10 bases from J, with 14 bases in between. CDR3 length: 14 amino acids.

The chain recombines TRBV5-1 with TRBJ2-2; D is unresolved. Trimming left V 0 bases short and J 1 base short, with 4 bases between. The V gene's germline CDR1 is SGHRS and CDR2 YFSETQ. The CDR3 contains 14 residues. In nucleotides, the CDR3 is TGCGCCAGCAGCTTGGGCGGGAACACCGGGGAGCTGTTTTTT. Translation: CASSLGGNTGELFF.

The chain links TRBV7-2 to TRBJ1-3, with a tentative D call TRBD1 (5 bases). Trimming took 3 bases from V and 7 from J, leaving 10 bases between them. The CDR3 has 13 amino acids. CDR1 SGHTA and CDR2 FQGNSA come from the germline V gene. CDR3 sequence reads: CASSFTGRNTIYF. In DNA form, the CDR3 reads TGTGCCAGCAGCTTCACAGGTCGGAACACCATATATTTT.

This clone has just one count. The CDR3, as DNA: TGTGCCAGCAGCCGTGACACCTACGAGCAGTACTTC. Encoded protein: CASSRDTYEQYF. The chain couples TRBV11-2 to TRBJ2-7; D unclear. CDR1 is SGHAT and CDR2 is FQNNGV in the germline V gene. V was cut by 5 bases and J by 2 bases, with 7 bases left in between. CDR3 length equals 12 residues.

The CDR3 loop reads CASRGYRKYSNQPQHF. The CDR3 region has the DNA TGTGCCAGCAGAGGGTACAGGAAATATAGCAATCAGCCCCAGCATTTT. The chain joins TRBV28 to TRBJ1-5, with D possibly matching TRBD1 (5 bases). The CDR3 has 16 residues. Germline loops: CDR1 MDHEN, CDR2 SYDVKM. The V end lost 6 bases, the J end lost 0 bases, and 15 bases lay between the germline ends.

This chain links TRBV14 with TRBJ1-2; TRBD1 might be the D (5 bases). In germline, CDR1 is SGHDN, CDR2 FVKESK. Trimming cost V 4 bases and J 4 bases, with 10 bases left between them. CDR3 size: 13 residues. CDR3 loop: CASSLGRAYGYTF. The CDR3 coding sequence is TGTGCCAGCAGCCTGGGGCGTGCCTATGGCTACACCTTC. Full variable domain (outside the CDR3, taken from reference TRBV14 and TRBJ1-2): EAGVTQFPSHSVIEKGQTVTLRCDPISGHDNLYWYRRVMGKEIKFLLHFVKESKQDESGMPNNRFLAERTGGTYSTLKVQPAELEDSGVYFCASSLGRAYGYTFGSGTRLTVV.

The chain couples TRBV27 to TRBJ1-4; D may be TRBD1 (5 bases). Trimming left V 4 bases short and J 8 bases short, with 26 bases between. CDR1 and CDR2 (germline): MNHEY, SMNVEV (reference sequence). The CDR3 consists of 18 residues. The CDR3 nucleotides read TGTGCCAGCAGTTCGTCGATTCTATCAGGGAACGGAGAGGAAAAACTGTTTTTT. Its protein product is CASSSSILSGNGEEKLFF. The full variable domain, its missing parts supplied by reference TRBV27 and TRBJ1-4, is EAQVTQNPRYLITVTGKKLTVTCSQNMNHEYMSWYRQDPGLGLRQIYYSMNVEVTDKGDVPEGYKVSRKEKRNFPLILESPSPNQTSLYFCASSSSILSGNGEEKLFFGSGTQLSVL.

The gene calls are TRBV7-3 and TRBJ2-7, with 12 bases aligning to TRBD2. The V and J ends lost 6 bases and 0 bases, in that order; junction bases with no gene match: 3. Germline-derived CDR1 and CDR2 are SGHTA and FQGTGA. CDR3 length equals 15 residues. CDR3: CASSPTSGGSYEQYF. CDR3 in DNA: TGTGCCAGCAGTCCGACTAGCGGGGGCTCCTACGAGCAGTACTTC.

This clone was counted once. CDR3 sequence reads: CASSIPGTGNTIYF. The CDR3 DNA reads as TGTGCCAGTAGTATACCAGGGACTGGAAACACCATATATTTT. This chain uses TRBV19 with TRBJ1-3, with D possibly TRBD1 on 5 matching bases. CDR3 length: 14 amino acids. Trimming stripped 2 bases from V and 2 bases from J, with 7 bases between. Looked up from germline, CDR1 is LNHDA and CDR2 is SQIVND (reference sequence).

The V call is TRBV24-1, the J call TRBJ2-6, with a weak D call TRBD1 (6 bases). The CDR3 has 19 residues. V shed 4 bases and J shed 0 bases, with 18 bases lying between them. Per the germline V gene, CDR1 is KGHDR and CDR2 is SFDVKD. CDR3 amino acids: CATSEPPGHPNSGANVLTF. In DNA, the CDR3 is TGTGCCACCAGTGAACCGCCGGGACACCCCAACTCTGGGGCCAACGTCCTGACTTTC.

The gene calls are TRBV7-2 and TRBJ2-1; 9 bases are a match to TRBD2. Germline V gene data show CDR1 as SGHTA and CDR2 as FQGNSA. J gave up 4 bases and V 8 bases, and 9 bases lay outside the gene matches. CDR3 length: 15 amino acids. CDR3 sequence reads: CASAPPSGGYNEQFF. In DNA, the CDR3 is TGTGCCAGCGCTCCCCCCAGCGGGGGGTACAATGAGCAGTTCTTC.

The gene calls are TRBV4-2 and TRBJ2-1; 10 bases map to TRBD1. Trimming removed 3 bases from V and 4 bases from J; junction bases left unmatched: 9. Germline CDR1 and CDR2: LGHNA and YNFKEQ. This CDR3 region has 17 residues. The CDR3 loop is CASSHLKGTGVYNEQFF. In DNA, the CDR3 is TGTGCCAGCAGCCATTTAAAGGGGACAGGGGTATACAATGAGCAGTTCTTC.